This T cell receptor beta chain was captured by sequencing in a study of blood T cell repertoires in COVID-19. Study context: Samples taken during acute and convalescent COVID-19 were collected in the United States, Italy and Spain. The analysed material was cDNA or gDNA that came from T cells, B-cell-depleted T cells, or PBMCs.

The CDR3 consists of 14 residues. Germline CDR1 and CDR2: ENHRY and SYGVKD. Germline trimming cut 10 bases from V and 0 bases from J; bases unmatched to any gene: 5. In the source study's methods: For nucleated cells, counts were estimated from reference gene primer amplification. Only in-frame clones appear in the TCRdb table, and some are missing; sequencing was by immunoSEQ multiplex PCR. D and trimming come from the DNA, and the V and J calls and clone size come from that table. The sample lists about 82,000 clones, 65% to 85% seen once, with over 15% in the top ten. Specimen: peripheral blood. This clonotype originated in a woman aged 60 to 75 with acute or convalescent COVID-19. The rearrangement uses TRBV10-3 and TRBJ1-5, with 8 bases lining up with TRBD1. CDR3 in amino acids: CATQQGDSNQPQHF. DNA of the CDR3: TGTGCCACCCAACAGGGGGATAGCAATCAGCCCCAGCATTTT.